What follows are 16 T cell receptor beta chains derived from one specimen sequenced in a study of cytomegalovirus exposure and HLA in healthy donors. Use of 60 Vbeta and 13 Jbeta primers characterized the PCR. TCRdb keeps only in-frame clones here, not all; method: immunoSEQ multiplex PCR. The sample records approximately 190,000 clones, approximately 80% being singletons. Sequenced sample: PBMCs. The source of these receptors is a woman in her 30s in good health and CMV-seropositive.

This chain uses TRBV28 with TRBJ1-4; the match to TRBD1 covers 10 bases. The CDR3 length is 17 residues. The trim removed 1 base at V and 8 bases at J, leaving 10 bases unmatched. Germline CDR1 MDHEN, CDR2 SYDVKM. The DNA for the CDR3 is TGTGCCAGCAGTTTATTCGGGGACAGGGGCCCTTCCGAAAAACTGTTTTTT. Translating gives CASSLFGDRGPSEKLFF.

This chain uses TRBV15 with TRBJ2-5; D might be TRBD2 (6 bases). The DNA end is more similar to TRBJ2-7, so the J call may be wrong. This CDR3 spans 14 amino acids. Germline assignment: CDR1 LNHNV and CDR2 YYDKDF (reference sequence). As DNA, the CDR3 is TGTGCCACCAGCAGGGGACTCGGTTCCTACGAGCAGTACTTC. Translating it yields CATSRGLGSYEQYF.

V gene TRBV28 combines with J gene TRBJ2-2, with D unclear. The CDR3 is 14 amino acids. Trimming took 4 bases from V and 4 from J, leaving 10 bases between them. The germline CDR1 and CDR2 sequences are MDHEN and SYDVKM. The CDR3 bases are TGTGCCAGCAGTTCCCGACCGGGCACCGGGGAGCTGTTTTTT. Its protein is CASSSRPGTGELFF.

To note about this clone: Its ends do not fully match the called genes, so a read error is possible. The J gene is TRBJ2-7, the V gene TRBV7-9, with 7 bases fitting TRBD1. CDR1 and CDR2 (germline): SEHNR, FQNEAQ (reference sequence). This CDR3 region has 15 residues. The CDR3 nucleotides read TGTTCCAGCAGCATTGGGACAGTCCCCTCCTACGAGCAGTACTTC. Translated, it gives CSSSIGTVPSYEQYF.

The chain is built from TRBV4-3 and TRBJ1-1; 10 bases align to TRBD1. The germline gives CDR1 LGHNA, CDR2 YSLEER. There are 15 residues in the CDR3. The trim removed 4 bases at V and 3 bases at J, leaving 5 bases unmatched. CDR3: CASSRLTGGYTEAFF. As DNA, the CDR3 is TGCGCCAGCAGCCGATTGACAGGGGGCTACACTGAAGCTTTCTTT.

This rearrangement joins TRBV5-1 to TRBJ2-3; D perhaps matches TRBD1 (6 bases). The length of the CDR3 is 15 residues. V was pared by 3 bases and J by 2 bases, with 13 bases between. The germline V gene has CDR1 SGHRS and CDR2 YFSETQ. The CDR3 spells CASSSGTFNTDTQYF. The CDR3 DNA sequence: TGCGCCAGCAGCTCCGGGACATTTAACACAGATACGCAGTATTTT.

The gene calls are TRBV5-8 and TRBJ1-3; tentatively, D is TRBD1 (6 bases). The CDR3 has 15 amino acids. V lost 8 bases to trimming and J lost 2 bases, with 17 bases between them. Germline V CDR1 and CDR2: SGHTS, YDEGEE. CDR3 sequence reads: CARCDGGGAGNTIYF. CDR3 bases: TGTGCCAGGTGCGACGGGGGGGGCGCTGGAAACACCATATATTTT.

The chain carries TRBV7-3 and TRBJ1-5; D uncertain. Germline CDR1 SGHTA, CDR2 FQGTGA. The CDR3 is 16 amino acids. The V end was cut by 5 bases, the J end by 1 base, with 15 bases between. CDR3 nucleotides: TGTGCCAGCAGCAGCCCCACGGTGGGCAGCAATCAGCCCCAGCATTTT. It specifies CASSSPTVGSNQPQHF.

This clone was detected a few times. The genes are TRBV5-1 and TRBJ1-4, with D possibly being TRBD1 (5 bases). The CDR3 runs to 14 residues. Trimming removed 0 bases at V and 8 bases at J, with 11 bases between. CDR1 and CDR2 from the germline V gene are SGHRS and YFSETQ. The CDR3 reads CASSLEQAREKLFF. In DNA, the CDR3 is TGCGCCAGCAGCTTGGAACAGGCTCGCGAAAAACTGTTTTTT.

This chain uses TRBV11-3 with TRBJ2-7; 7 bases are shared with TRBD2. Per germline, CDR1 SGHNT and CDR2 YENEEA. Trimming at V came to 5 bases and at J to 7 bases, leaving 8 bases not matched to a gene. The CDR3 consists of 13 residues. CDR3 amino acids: CASSAPGGGEQYF. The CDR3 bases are TGTGCCAGCAGCGCTCCGGGAGGCGGGGAGCAGTACTTC.

Here the CDR3 DNA reads TGTGCCTGGAGCCCAGGGGTCGGCTACACCTTC. It yields the protein CAWSPGVGYTF. The chain uses TRBV30 and TRBJ1-2; weak D call: TRBD1 (6 bases). V shed 3 bases and J shed 8 bases, with 10 bases lying between them. There are 11 residues in the CDR3. Germline CDR1 is GTSNPN and CDR2 is SVGIG (reference sequence).

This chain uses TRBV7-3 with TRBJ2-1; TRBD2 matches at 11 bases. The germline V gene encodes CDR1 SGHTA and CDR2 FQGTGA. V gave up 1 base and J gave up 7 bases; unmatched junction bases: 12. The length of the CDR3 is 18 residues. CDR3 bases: TGTGCCAGCAGCTTAAATCCCCCCGCTAGCGGGAGGCGGAATGAGCAGTTCTTC. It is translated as CASSLNPPASGRRNEQFF.

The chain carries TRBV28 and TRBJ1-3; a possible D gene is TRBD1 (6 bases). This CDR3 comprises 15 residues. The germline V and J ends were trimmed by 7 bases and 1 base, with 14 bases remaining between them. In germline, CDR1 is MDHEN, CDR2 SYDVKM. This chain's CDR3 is CASTTVTGSGNTIYF. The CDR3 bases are TGTGCCAGCACCACGGTCACAGGGTCTGGAAACACCATATATTTT.

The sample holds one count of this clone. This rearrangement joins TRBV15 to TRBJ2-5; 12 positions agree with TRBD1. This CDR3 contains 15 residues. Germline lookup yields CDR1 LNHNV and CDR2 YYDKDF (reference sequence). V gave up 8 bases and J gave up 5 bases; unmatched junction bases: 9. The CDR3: CATRPGTGGRETQYF. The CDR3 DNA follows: TGTGCCACCCGCCCCGGGACAGGGGGCCGGGAGACCCAGTACTTC. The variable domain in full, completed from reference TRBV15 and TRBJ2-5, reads DAMVIQNPRYQVTQFGKPVTLSCSQTLNHNVMYWYQQKSSQAPKLLFHYYDKDFNNEADTPDNFQSRRPNTSFCFLDIRSPGLGDTAMYLCATRPGTGGRETQYFGPGTRLLVL.

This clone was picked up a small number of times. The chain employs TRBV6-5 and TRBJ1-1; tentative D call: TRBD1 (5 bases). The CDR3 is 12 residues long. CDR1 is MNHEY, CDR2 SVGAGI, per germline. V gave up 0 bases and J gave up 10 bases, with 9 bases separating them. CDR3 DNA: TGTGCCAGCAGTTACTCGACGGGGGGAGCTTTCTTT. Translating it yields CASSYSTGGAFF.

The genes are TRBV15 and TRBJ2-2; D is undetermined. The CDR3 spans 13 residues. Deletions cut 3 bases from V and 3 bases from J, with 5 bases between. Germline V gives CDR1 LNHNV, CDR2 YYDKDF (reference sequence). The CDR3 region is CATSRGYTGELFF. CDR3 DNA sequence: TGTGCCACCAGCAGGGGCTACACCGGGGAGCTGTTTTTT.